A single sample is the source of the 6 T cell receptor beta chains below, sequenced in a study of cytomegalovirus exposure and HLA in healthy donors (dated 2017 in TCRdb). Receptor amplification or capture employed the immunoSEQ multiplex PCR assay. For the multiplex PCR, a mixture combining 60 forward primers for TCR Vbeta segments and 13 reverse primers for TCR Jbeta segments was used. TCRdb re-hosts the immuneACCESS table, in-frame sequences only. Its copies lack some clones; in the studies checked, an unresolved V gene accounts for under half of them, and the cause for the rest is not known. This sample holds about 130,000 clones; approximately 61% were observed only once. Clones ranked in the top ten supply about 1.5% of the sample. Sequenced sample: PBMCs. Receptors originate from a human donor in good health.

This chain links TRBV5-1 with TRBJ2-1; D call uncertain. Germline lookup yields CDR1 SGHRS and CDR2 YFSETQ. Trimming pared 5 bases from V and 6 bases from J, leaving 15 bases between. CDR3 size: 14 residues. CDR3 in DNA: TGCGCCAGCAGAGCGCGGTCAGCGAGCAATGAGCAGTTCTTC. Its translation is CASRARSASNEQFF.

The CDR3 bases are TGTGCCAGCAGCTTGGCCTGGACAGTAGGCTACACCTTC. It yields the protein CASSLAWTVGYTF. V gene TRBV5-8 combines with J gene TRBJ1-2; perhaps TRBD1 as D (6 bases). The V gene lost 0 bases and the J gene lost 8 bases, with 11 bases spanning the gap. CDR1 SGHTS and CDR2 YDEGEE come from the germline V gene. The CDR3 totals 13 residues.

V usage is TRBV18 and J usage is TRBJ1-1; D remains unclear. Germline V CDR1 and CDR2: KGHSH, LQKENI. V was pared by 1 base and J by 0 bases, with 12 bases between. This CDR3 comprises 16 residues. The chain's CDR3 is CASSPRRGNMNTEAFF. The CDR3 nucleotides are TGTGCCAGCTCACCACGAAGAGGGAACATGAACACTGAAGCTTTCTTT.

This sequence joins TRBV9 and TRBJ2-7, with D tentatively TRBD2 (5 bases). The CDR3 loop spans 16 amino acids. Trimming shortened V by 4 bases and J by 1 base, and 18 bases separated the two germline ends. Germline V gene lookup returns CDR1 SGDLS and CDR2 YYNGEE. CDR3 bases: TGTGCCAGCAGCACGGCGGACTCCTCCCCATCCTACGAGCAGTACTTC. Its protein product is CASSTADSSPSYEQYF.

The V gene is TRBV5-4, the J gene TRBJ2-7, with 7 bases identical to TRBD2. Per germline, CDR1 SGHNT and CDR2 YYREEE (reference sequence). V trimming: 3 bases; J trimming: 0 bases; junction bases outside the gene matches: 6. The CDR3 is 15 residues long. CDR3 residues: CASSSNRGGSYEQYF. Written as DNA, the CDR3 is TGTGCCAGCAGCTCAAATCGCGGGGGCTCCTACGAGCAGTACTTC.

There are a few counts of this clone. This chain uses TRBV11-3 with TRBJ2-6; weak D call: TRBD1 (6 bases). This CDR3 has 17 amino acids. V was pared by 4 bases and J by 2 bases, with 15 bases between. Germline lookup yields CDR1 SGHNT and CDR2 YENEEA. The DNA for the CDR3 is TGTGCCAGCAGCTCTCTGGGGGCTGGAACTGGGGCCAACGTCCTGACTTTC. Protein sequence: CASSSLGAGTGANVLTF.